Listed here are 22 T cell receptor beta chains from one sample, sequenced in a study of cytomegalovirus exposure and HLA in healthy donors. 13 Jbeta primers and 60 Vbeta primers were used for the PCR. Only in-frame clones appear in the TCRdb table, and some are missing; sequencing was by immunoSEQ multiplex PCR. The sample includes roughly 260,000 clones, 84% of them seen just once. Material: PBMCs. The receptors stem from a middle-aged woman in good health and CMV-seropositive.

The CDR3 coding sequence is TGTGCCAGCAGCCCCCGGGGAGGGGACTACGAGCAGTACTTC. It encodes CASSPRGGDYEQYF. V gene TRBV11-3 combines with J gene TRBJ2-7, with 7 nucleotides matching TRBD2. Germline V lookup: CDR1 SGHNT, CDR2 YENEEA. Trimming removed 5 bases from V and 3 bases from J; junction bases left unmatched: 7. This CDR3 has 14 residues.

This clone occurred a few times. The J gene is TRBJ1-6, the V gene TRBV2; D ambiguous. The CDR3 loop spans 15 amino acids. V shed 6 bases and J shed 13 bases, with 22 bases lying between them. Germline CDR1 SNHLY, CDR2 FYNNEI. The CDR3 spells CASSVTETPLRPLHF. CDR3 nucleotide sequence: TGTGCCAGCAGCGTCACGGAGACGCCCTTAAGGCCCCTCCACTTT.

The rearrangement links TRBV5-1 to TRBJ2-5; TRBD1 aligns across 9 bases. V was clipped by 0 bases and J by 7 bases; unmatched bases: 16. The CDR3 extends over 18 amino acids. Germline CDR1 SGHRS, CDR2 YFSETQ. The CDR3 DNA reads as TGCGCCAGCAGCTTGGGGACCCCGGGACAGGGCCCGGCGGGGACCCAGTACTTC. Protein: CASSLGTPGQGPAGTQYF.

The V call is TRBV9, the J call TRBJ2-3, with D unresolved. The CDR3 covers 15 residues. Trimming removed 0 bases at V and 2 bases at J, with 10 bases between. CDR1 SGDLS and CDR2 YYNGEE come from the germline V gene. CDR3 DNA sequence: TGTGCCAGCAGCGTAGGTCCTACCCACACAGATACGCAGTATTTT. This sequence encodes CASSVGPTHTDTQYF.

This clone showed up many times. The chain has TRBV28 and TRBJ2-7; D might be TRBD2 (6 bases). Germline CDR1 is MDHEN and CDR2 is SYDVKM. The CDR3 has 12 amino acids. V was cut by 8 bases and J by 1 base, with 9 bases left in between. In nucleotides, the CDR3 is TGTGCCAGCGCGGGGAAGTCCTACGAGCAGTACTTC. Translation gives CASAGKSYEQYF.

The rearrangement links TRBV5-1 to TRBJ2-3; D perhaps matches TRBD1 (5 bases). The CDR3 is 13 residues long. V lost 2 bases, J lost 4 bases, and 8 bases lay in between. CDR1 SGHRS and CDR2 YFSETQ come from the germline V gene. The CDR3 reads CASSLQVSDTQYF. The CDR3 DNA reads TGCGCCAGCAGCTTACAGGTATCAGATACGCAGTATTTT.

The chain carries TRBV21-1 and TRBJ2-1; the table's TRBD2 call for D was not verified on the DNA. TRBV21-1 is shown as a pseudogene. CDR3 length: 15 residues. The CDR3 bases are TGTGCCAGCAGCAAACACGGGAGGGTTTACAATGAGCAGTTCTTC. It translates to CASSKHGRVYNEQFF.

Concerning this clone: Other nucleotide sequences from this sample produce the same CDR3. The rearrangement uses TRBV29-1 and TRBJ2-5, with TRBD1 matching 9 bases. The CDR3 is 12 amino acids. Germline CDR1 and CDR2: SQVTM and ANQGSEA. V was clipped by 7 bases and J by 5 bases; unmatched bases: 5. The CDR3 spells CSGDRAGETQYF. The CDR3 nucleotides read TGCAGCGGGGACAGGGCGGGGGAGACCCAGTACTTC.

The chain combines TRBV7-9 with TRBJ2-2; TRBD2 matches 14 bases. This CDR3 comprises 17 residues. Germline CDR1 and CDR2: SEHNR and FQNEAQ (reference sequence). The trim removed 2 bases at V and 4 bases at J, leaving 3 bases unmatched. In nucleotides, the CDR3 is TGTGCCAGCAGCTTACGACTAGCGGGAGGGCCCACCGGGGAGCTGTTTTTT. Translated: CASSLRLAGGPTGELFF.

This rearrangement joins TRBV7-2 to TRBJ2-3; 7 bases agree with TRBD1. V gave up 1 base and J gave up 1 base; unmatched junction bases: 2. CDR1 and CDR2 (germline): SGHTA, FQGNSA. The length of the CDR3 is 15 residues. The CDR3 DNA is TGTGCCAGCAGCTTAGAGGGGGCAGGCACAGATACGCAGTATTTT. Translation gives CASSLEGAGTDTQYF.

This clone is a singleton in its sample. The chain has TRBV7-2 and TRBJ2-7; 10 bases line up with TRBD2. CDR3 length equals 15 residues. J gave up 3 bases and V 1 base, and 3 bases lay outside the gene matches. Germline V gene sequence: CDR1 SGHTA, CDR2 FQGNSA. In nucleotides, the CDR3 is TGTGCCAGCAGCTTAGGACTAGCGGGTAACTACGAGCAGTACTTC. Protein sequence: CASSLGLAGNYEQYF. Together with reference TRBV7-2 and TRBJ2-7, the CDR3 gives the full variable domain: GAGVSQSPSNKVTEKGKDVELRCDPISGHTALYWYRQSLGQGLEFLIYFQGNSAPDKSGLPSDRFSAERTGGSVSTLTIQRTQQEDSAVYLCASSLGLAGNYEQYFGPGTRLTVT.

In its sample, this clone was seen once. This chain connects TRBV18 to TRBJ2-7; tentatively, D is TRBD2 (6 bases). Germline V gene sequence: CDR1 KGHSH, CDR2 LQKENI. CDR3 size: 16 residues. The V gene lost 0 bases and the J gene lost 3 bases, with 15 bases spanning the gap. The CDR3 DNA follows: TGTGCCAGCTCACCACCTAGTGGGGACTCGGGCTACGAGCAGTACTTC. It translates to CASSPPSGDSGYEQYF.

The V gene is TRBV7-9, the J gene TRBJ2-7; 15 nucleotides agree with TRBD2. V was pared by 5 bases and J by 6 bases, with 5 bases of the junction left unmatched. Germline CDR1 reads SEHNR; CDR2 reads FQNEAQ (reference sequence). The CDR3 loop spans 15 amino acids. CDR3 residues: CASSLGTSGRSEQYF. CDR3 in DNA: TGTGCCAGCAGCCTTGGGACTAGCGGGAGGTCCGAGCAGTACTTC.

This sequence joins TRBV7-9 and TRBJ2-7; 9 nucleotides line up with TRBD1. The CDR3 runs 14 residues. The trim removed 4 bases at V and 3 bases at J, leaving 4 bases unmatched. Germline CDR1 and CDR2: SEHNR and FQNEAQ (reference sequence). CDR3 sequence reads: CASSYGTGHYEQYF. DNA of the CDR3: TGTGCCAGCAGCTACGGGACAGGGCACTACGAGCAGTACTTC.

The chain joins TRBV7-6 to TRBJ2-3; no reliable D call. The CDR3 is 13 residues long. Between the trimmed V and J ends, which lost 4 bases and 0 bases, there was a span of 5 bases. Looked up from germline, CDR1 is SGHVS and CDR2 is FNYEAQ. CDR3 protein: CASSSTSTDTQYF. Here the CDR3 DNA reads TGTGCCAGCAGCTCTACTAGCACAGATACGCAGTATTTT.

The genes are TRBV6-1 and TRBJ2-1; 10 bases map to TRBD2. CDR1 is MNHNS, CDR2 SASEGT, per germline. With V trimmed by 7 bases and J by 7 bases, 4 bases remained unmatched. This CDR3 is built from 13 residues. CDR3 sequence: CASTMTSGNEQFF. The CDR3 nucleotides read TGTGCCAGCACCATGACTAGCGGGAATGAGCAGTTCTTC.

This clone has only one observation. The CDR3 sequence is CASSLTGTGYGYTF. DNA for the CDR3: TGTGCCAGCAGCTTGACCGGGACAGGATACGGCTACACCTTC. V gene TRBV5-4 combines with J gene TRBJ1-2; 8 bases map to TRBD1. The junction had 7 bases not matched to a gene; V was cut back by 1 base and J by 8 bases. The CDR3 sequence is 14 residues long. Germline V gives CDR1 SGHNT, CDR2 YYREEE (reference sequence).

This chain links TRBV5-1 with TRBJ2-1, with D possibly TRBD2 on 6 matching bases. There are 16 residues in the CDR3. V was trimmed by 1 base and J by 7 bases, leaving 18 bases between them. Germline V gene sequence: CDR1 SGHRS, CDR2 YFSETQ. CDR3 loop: CASSLTTGDPWNEQFF. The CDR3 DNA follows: TGCGCCAGCAGCTTGACGACGGGAGACCCTTGGAATGAGCAGTTCTTC.

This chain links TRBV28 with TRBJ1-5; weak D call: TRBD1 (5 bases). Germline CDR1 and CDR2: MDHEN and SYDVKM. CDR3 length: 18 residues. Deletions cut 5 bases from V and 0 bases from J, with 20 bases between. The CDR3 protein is CASSLLGEGLYSNQPQHF. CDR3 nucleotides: TGTGCCAGCAGTCTTCTGGGGGAGGGGCTGTATAGCAATCAGCCCCAGCATTTT.

This CDR3 is CASSLVLAGANEQFF. The CDR3 DNA reads TGTGCCAGCAGCTTAGTGCTAGCGGGAGCTAATGAGCAGTTCTTC. The chain carries TRBV7-6 and TRBJ2-1, with 10 bases lining up with TRBD2. This CDR3 comprises 15 residues. J gave up 7 bases and V 1 base, and 4 bases lay outside the gene matches. In germline, CDR1 is SGHVS, CDR2 FNYEAQ.

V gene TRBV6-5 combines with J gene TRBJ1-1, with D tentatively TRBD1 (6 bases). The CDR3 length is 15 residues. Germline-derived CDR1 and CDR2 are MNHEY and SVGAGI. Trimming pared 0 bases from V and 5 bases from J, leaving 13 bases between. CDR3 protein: CASSYSKTGTTEAFF. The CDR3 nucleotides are TGTGCCAGCAGTTACTCTAAGACAGGTACAACTGAAGCTTTCTTT.

The CDR3 here is CASSANLQGADTQYF. DNA of the CDR3: TGTGCCAGCAGCGCCAACTTACAGGGTGCAGATACGCAGTATTTT. V gene TRBV2 combines with J gene TRBJ2-3; D perhaps matches TRBD1 (6 bases). Germline values: CDR1 SNHLY, CDR2 FYNNEI. The CDR3 contains 15 residues. The ends were cut back, 6 bases at V and 4 bases at J, with 17 bases in the middle.